This T cell receptor beta chain comes out of a study of blood T cell repertoires in COVID-19. The overall study: The origin of the acute and convalescent COVID-19 samples was the United States, Italy and Spain.

Clones were sequenced by immunoSEQ multiplex PCR, and TCRdb holds only the in-frame ones, with some missing. This repertoire shows 110,000 to 150,000 clones, about 80% found once; its top ten account for 3.5%. The CDR3 runs 16 residues. Unmatched junction bases numbered 6, after V lost 5 bases and J lost 1 base. Looked up from germline, CDR1 is LGHDT and CDR2 is YNNKEL (reference sequence). This TCR was recovered from a man in his 70s who had recovered from COVID-19. V is TRBV3-1 (or the pseudogene TRBV3-2) and J is TRBJ2-5, with 11 nucleotides matching TRBD2. The source material was peripheral blood. The CDR3 DNA follows: TGTGCCAGCAGCGGCACCGGGACTAGCGGCCAAGAGACCCAGTACTTC. As protein: CASSGTGTSGQETQYF.